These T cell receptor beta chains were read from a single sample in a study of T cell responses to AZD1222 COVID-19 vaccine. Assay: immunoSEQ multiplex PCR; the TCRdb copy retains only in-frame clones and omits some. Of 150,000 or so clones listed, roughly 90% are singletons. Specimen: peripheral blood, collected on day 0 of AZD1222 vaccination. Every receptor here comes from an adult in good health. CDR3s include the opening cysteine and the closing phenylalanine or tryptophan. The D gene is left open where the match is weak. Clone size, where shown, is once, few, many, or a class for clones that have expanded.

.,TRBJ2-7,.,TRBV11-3,TGTGCCAGCAGCCCAGGACCTTTGGGCGAGCAGTACTTC,CASSPGPLGEQYF
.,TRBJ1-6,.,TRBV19,TGTGCCAGTAGTCCCCAACGAGGGTTGGTAGTGGATTCACCCCTCCACTTT,CASSPQRGLVVDSPLHF
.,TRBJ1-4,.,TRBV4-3,TGCGCCAGCAGCCAAGTAAATGAAAAACTGTTTTTT,CASSQVNEKLFF
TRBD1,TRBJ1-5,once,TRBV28,TGTGCCAGCAGTTTGTACAGGGGGGATAGCAATCAGCCCCAGCATTTT,CASSLYRGDSNQPQHF
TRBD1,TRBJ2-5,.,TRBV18,TGTGCCAGCTCACCAGGGACAGGGGGAACAGAGACCCAGTACTTC,CASSPGTGGTETQYF
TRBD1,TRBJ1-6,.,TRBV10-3,TGTGCCATCAGTGCCCGGACAGGTGAAAATTCACCCCTCCACTTT,CAISARTGENSPLHF
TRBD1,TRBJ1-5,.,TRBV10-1,TGCGCCAGCAGTGAGCTAGGACAGGGCGGTCAGCCCCAGCATTTT,CASSELGQGGQPQHF
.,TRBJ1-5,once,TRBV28,TGTGCCAGCAGTTTCGGAGGCCAGGATCAGCCCCAGCATTTT,CASSFGGQDQPQHF
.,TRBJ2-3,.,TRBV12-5,TGTGCTAGTGGTTTGTGGGGGCTCGGGACAGATACGCAGTATTTT,CASGLWGLGTDTQYF
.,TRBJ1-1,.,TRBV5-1,TGCGCCAGCAGCGGCCCGAACACTGAAGCTTTCTTT,CASSGPNTEAFF
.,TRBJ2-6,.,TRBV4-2,TGTGCCAGCAGCCAAGATAGGGTTATTCGGCAGAGCTACACCGGGGCCAACGTCCTGACTTTC,CASSQDRVIRQSYTGANVLTF
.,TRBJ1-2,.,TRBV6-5,TGTGCCAGCAGTTCTTGGACAGTGGACTATGGCTACACCTTC,CASSSWTVDYGYTF
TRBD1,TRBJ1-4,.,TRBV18,TGTGCCAGCTCACGACAGGGGGTACCTAATGAAAAACTGTTTTTT,CASSRQGVPNEKLFF
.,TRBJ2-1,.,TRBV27,TGTGCCAGCAGTTTAGCGGGACCCAGCTCCTACAATGAGCAGTTCTTC,CASSLAGPSSYNEQFF
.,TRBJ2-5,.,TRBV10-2,TGCGCCAGCAGTGGTTCGGGACGACAAGAGACCCAGTACTTC,CASSGSGRQETQYF
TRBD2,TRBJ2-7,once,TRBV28,TGTGCCAGCAGCCCACACGGCGGGGGTAGTTCCTACGAGCAGTACTTC,CASSPHGGGSSYEQYF
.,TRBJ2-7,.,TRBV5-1,TGCGCCAGCAGCTTTACGACAGAATACGAGCAGTACTTC,CASSFTTEYEQYF
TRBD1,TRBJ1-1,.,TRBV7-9,TGTGCCAGCAGGACCGGGACAGCCACTGAAGCTTTCTTT,CASRTGTATEAFF
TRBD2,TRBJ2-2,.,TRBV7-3,TGTGCCAGCAGCTCGGGACTAGCGGGAACAAACACCGGGGAGCTGTTTTTT,CASSSGLAGTNTGELFF
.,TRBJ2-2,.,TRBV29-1,TGCAGCGTCAACCGAGCGAACACCGGGGAGCTGTTTTTT,CSVNRANTGELFF